Listed below are T cell receptor beta chains from one sample, sequenced in a study of blood T cell repertoires in COVID-19. The data were produced by immunoSEQ multiplex PCR, yet TCRdb's version contains in-frame clones alone and is incomplete. This table holds more than 90,000 clones, approximately 84% found once. The sample was peripheral blood. These TCRs come from a human donor in a cohort sampled during active COVID-19. Each CDR3 is given with its conserved first and last residue. The D gene is left open where the match is weak. Size tells how often a clone was seen (once, few, many) or the class of an expanded clone, and some rows leave it out.

few	TRBD2	TRBV19	TRBJ2-2	CASRRTSGSGTGELFF	TGTGCCAGTAGACGGACTAGCGGGAGTGGCACCGGGGAGCTGTTTTTT
NA	TRBD2	TRBV6-5	TRBJ2-7	CASILGEGFTYEQYF	TGTGCCAGCATCTTAGGGGAGGGTTTTACCTACGAGCAGTACTTC
NA	TRBD1	TRBV7-2	TRBJ2-7	CASSLGTGFEQYF	TGTGCCAGCAGCTTAGGGACAGGGTTTGAGCAGTACTTC
few	TRBD2	TRBV7-8	TRBJ2-7	CASSPSSGQYEQYF	TGTGCCAGCAGCCCTTCTAGCGGCCAATACGAGCAGTACTTC
few	NA	TRBV4-1	TRBJ1-6	CASSQGGYNSPLHF	TGCGCCAGCAGCCAAGGAGGCTATAATTCACCCCTCCACTTT
NA	NA	TRBV6-5	TRBJ1-2	CASSPPRGNYGYTF	TGTGCCAGCAGTCCGCCGAGGGGGAACTATGGCTACACCTTC
once	NA	TRBV2	TRBJ1-6	CATTGIHNSPLHF	TGTGCCACCACAGGGATCCATAATTCACCCCTCCACTTT
NA	NA	TRBV18	TRBJ2-7	CASSPSGAGREQYF	TGTGCCAGCTCACCAAGCGGCGCAGGTCGCGAGCAGTACTTC
NA	TRBD2	TRBV5-4	TRBJ2-3	CASSLDGLAGAVDTQYF	TGTGCCAGCAGCTTGGACGGACTAGCGGGAGCTGTAGATACGCAGTATTTT
NA	TRBD1	TRBV12-3/TRBV12-4	TRBJ2-5	CASTRVGDRVDF	TGTGCCAGCACCAGGGTGGGGGACAGGGTCGACTTC
few	NA	TRBV6-2/TRBV6-3	TRBJ2-7	CASSYSARQSEQYF	TGTGCCAGCAGTTACTCTGCCCGACAAAGCGAGCAGTACTTC
NA	NA	TRBV7-3	TRBJ2-7	CASSSRCVWCNEQYF	TGTGCCAGCAGCTCGAGGTGCGTTTGGTGCAACGAGCAGTACTTC
NA	NA	TRBV21-1	TRBJ2-3	CASSKGTGQGKYDTQYF	TGTGCCAGCAGCAAAGGGACAGGACAGGGAAAGTACGATACGCAGTATTTT
NA	NA	TRBV6-4	TRBJ1-5	CASSVIRGNNQPQHF	TGTGCCAGCAGTGTAATAAGGGGGAACAATCAGCCCCAGCATTTT
NA	NA	TRBV6-5	TRBJ2-2	CASRGQMNTGELFF	TGTGCCAGCAGGGGACAAATGAACACCGGGGAGCTGTTTTTT
NA	NA	TRBV10-2	TRBJ1-5	CASSDPGIGIQPQHF	TGCGCCAGCAGTGATCCAGGGATCGGTATTCAGCCCCAGCATTTT
NA	NA	TRBV5-1	TRBJ2-7	CASSLDGGPLEQYF	TGCGCCAGCAGCTTGGATGGAGGGCCCCTCGAGCAGTACTTC
NA	NA	TRBV18	TRBJ1-3	CASSDVTQGWRNTIYF	TGTGCCAGCTCCGACGTCACTCAGGGTTGGCGAAACACCATATATTTT
NA	TRBD1	TRBV5-1	TRBJ2-5	CASSFTGGSGETQYF	TGCGCCAGCAGCTTCACAGGGGGCTCGGGAGAGACCCAGTACTTC
NA	TRBD2	TRBV7-9	TRBJ2-1	CASSPRLAGERWQFF	TGTGCCAGCAGCCCGAGACTAGCGGGAGAAAGGTGGCAGTTCTTC
NA	NA	TRBV3-1/TRBV3-2	TRBJ2-5	CASSQEQATQYF	TGTGCCAGCAGCCAAGAACAGGCGACCCAGTACTTC
NA	TRBD1	TRBV19	TRBJ2-2	CASSIGQGASSGELFF	TGTGCCAGTAGTATCGGTCAGGGGGCATCTTCCGGGGAGCTGTTTTTT
NA	TRBD1	TRBV5-1	TRBJ2-3	CASSFTGQGFNGGTDTQYF	TGCGCCAGCAGCTTCACAGGACAGGGCTTTAACGGGGGCACAGATACGCAGTATTTT
NA	TRBD1	TRBV27	TRBJ1-2	CASSLQGPYGYTF	TGTGCCAGCAGCTTACAGGGGCCCTATGGCTACACCTTC
NA	TRBD1	TRBV6-5	TRBJ1-2	CASSYDASQGARGYTF	TGTGCCAGCAGTTACGACGCTTCACAGGGGGCGCGGGGCTACACCTTC
NA	TRBD1	TRBV12-5	TRBJ1-1	CASGLATGGGTEAFF	TGTGCTAGTGGTTTGGCGACAGGGGGCGGCACTGAAGCTTTCTTT
NA	NA	TRBV6-5	TRBJ1-1	CAIGQSTEAFF	TGTGCCATCGGACAGTCGACCGAAGCTTTCTTT
NA	TRBD1	TRBV5-1	TRBJ1-3	CASSPDRGGNTIYF	TGCGCCAGCAGCCCCGACAGGGGTGGAAACACCATATATTTT
NA	TRBD1	TRBV7-2	TRBJ2-7	CASSLNRGWNEQYF	TGTGCCAGCAGCTTAAACAGGGGTTGGAACGAGCAGTACTTC
NA	NA	TRBV18	TRBJ1-2	CASSLQEAYGYTF	TGTGCCAGCTCACTCCAGGAAGCCTATGGCTACACCTTC
NA	TRBD1	TRBV13	TRBJ1-1	CASSPGTGGTEAFF	TGTGCCAGCAGCCCAGGGACAGGGGGCACTGAAGCTTTCTTT
NA	TRBD1	TRBV3-1/TRBV3-2	TRBJ1-2	CASSQGTGGYGYTF	TGTGCCAGCAGCCAAGGGACAGGCGGATATGGCTACACCTTC
once	NA	TRBV5-1	TRBJ2-7	CASSPRGQEEQYF	TGCGCCAGCAGTCCCCGAGGGCAAGAGGAGCAGTACTTC
NA	TRBD1	TRBV6-5	TRBJ2-2	CASSYPTGASHGELFF	TGTGCCAGCAGTTACCCAACAGGGGCGAGCCACGGGGAGCTGTTTTTT
NA	NA	TRBV18	TRBJ1-5	CASSPGGGGNQPQHF	TGTGCCAGCTCACCTGGCGGAGGTGGCAATCAGCCCCAGCATTTT
NA	NA	TRBV7-3	TRBJ2-3	CASSKQNTDTQYF	TGTGCCAGCAGCAAACAAAACACAGATACGCAGTATTTT
NA	TRBD1	TRBV7-3	TRBJ1-2	CASSVITGGHGYTF	TGTGCCAGCAGCGTAATTACAGGGGGTCATGGCTACACCTTC
NA	TRBD1	TRBV5-1	TRBJ1-4	CASSRTGDNEKLFF	TGCGCCAGCAGCAGGACAGGCGATAATGAAAAACTGTTTTTT
NA	NA	TRBV4-3	TRBJ2-3	CASSQAAGGTDTQYF	TGCGCCAGCAGCCAAGCGGCGGGCGGCACAGATACGCAGTATTTT
NA	TRBD2	TRBV5-4	TRBJ2-1	CASSLVYGGGHYNEQFF	TGTGCCAGCAGCTTGGTATATGGCGGGGGGCACTACAATGAGCAGTTCTTC
NA	NA	TRBV7-2	TRBJ1-1	CASSFRTNTEAFF	TGTGCCAGCAGCTTCAGAACGAACACTGAAGCTTTCTTT
NA	NA	TRBV27	TRBJ2-3	CASSLGGPQGSLSTDTQYF	TGTGCCAGCAGTTTAGGTGGGCCGCAGGGGAGCCTAAGCACAGATACGCAGTATTTT
NA	TRBD1	TRBV5-1	TRBJ1-5	CASSLDGTGGNQPQHF	TGCGCCAGCAGCTTGGATGGGACAGGGGGTAATCAGCCCCAGCATTTT
NA	NA	TRBV6-5	TRBJ1-1	CASSYSQGLNTEAFF	TGTGCCAGCAGTTACTCCCAGGGTTTGAACACTGAAGCTTTCTTT